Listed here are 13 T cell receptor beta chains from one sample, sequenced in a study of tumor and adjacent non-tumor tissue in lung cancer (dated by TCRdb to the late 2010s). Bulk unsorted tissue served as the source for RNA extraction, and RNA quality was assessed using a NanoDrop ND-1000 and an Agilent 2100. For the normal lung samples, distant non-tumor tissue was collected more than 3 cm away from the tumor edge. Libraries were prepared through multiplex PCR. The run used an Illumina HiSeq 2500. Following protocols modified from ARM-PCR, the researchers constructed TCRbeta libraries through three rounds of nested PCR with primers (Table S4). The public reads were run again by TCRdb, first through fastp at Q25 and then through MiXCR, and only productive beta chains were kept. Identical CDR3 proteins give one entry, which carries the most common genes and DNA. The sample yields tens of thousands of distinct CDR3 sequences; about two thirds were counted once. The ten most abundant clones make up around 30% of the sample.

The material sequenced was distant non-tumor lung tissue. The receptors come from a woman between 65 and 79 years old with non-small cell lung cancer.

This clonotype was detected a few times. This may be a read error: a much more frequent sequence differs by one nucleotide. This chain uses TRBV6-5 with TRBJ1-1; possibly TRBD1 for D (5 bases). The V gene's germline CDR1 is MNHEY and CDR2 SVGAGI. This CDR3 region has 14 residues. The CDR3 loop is CASSYSRGNTEALF. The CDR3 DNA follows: TGTGCCAGCAGTTACTCGAGGGGAAACACTGAAGCTCTCTTT.

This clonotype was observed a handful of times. CDR3 sequence reads: CASSKALPSGRAPYYEQFF. In nucleotides, the CDR3 is TGTGCCAGCAGCAAAGCTTTACCTAGCGGGAGGGCCCCTTACTATGAGCAGTTCTTC. The chain links TRBV21-1 to TRBJ2-1; TRBD2 is taken as the D call from the table, unchecked against the DNA. TRBV21-1 is a documented pseudogene. CDR3 size: 19 residues.

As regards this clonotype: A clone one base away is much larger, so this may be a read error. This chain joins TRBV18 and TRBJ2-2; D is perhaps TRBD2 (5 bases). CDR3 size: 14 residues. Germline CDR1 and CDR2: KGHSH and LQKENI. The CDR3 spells CASSPFGESGKLFF. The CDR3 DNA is TGTGCCAGCTCACCATTTGGCGAGTCCGGGAAGCTGTTTTTT.

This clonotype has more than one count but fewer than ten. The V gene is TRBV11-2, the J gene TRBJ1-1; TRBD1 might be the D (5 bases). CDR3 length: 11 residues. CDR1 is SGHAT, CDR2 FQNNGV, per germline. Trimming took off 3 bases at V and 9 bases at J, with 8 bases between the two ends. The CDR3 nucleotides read TGTGCCAGCAGCTTTGGGGGTAAAGCTTTCTTT. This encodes CASSFGGKAFF.

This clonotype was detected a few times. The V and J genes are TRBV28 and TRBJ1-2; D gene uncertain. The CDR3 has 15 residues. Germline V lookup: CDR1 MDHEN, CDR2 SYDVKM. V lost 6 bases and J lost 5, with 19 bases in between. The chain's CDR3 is CASRAPTTFFYGYTF. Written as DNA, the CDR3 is TGTGCCAGCAGGGCACCCACGACCTTTTTTTATGGCTACACCTTC.

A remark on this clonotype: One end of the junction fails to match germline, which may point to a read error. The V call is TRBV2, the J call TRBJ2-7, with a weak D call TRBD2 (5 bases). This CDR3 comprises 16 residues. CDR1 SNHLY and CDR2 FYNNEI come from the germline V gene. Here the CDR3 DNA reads TGTGCCAGCAGTGAAGCCACAATACTGGACTCCTACGATCAGTACTTC. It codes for CASSEATILDSYDQYF.

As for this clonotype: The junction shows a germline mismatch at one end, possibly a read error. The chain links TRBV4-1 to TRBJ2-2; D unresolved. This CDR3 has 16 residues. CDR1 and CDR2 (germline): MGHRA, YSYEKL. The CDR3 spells CAGSQHPVWNTGELFF. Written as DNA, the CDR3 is TGCGCCGGCAGCCAACACCCCGTTTGGAACACCGGTGAGCTGTTTTTT.

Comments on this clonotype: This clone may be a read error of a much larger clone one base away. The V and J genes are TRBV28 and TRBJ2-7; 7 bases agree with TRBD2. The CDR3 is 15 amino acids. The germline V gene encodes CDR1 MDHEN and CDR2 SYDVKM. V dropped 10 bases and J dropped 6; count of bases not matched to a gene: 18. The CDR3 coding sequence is TGTGCCACTTCGAGCGGGGATAGCCGAAGGGTCGAGCAGTACTTC. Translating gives CATSSGDSRRVEQYF.

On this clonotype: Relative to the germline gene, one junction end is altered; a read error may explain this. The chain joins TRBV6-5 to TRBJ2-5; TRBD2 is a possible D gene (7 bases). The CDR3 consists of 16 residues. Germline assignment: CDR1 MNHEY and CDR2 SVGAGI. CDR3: CTSSYLLGEGEGTQCF. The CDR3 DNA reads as TGTACCAGCAGTTACTTGCTTGGGGAGGGGGAAGGGACCCAGTGCTTC.

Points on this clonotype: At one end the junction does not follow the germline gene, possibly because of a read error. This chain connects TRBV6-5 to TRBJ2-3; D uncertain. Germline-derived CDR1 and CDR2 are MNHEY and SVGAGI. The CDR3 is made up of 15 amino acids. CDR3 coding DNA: TGTGCCAGCAGTTACTCATTTATGAGTACAGATGCGCAGTATTTT. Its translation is CASSYSFMSTDAQYF.

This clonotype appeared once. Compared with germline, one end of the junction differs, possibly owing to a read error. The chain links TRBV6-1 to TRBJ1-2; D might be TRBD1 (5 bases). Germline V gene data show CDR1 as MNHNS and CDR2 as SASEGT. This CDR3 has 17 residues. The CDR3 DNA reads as TGTGTCAGCAGTGAATCACACCGGACATCGCAAAAAGGGGGCTACACCTTC. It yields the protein CVSSESHRTSQKGGYTF.

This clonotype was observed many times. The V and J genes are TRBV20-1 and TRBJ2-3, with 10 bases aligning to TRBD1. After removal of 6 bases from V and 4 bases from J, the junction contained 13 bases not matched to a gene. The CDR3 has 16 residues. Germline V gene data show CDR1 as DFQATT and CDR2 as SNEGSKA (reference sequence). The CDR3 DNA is TGCAGTGCGACCAAATTCGGGACAGGGGCGCCAGATACGCAGTATTTT. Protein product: CSATKFGTGAPDTQYF.

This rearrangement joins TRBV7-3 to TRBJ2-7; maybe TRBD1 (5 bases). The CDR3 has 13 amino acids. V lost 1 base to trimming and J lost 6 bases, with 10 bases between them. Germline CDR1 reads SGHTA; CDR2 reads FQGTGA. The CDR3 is CASSLNPQGEQYF. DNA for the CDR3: TGTGCCAGCAGCTTAAACCCCCAGGGCGAGCAGTACTTC.